The 10 T cell receptor beta chains below come from one sample, sequenced in a study of T-cell memory formation after mild COVID-19. From the 5' RACE reads, TCRdb called clonotypes with MiXCR, one entry per CDR3 protein. Counted here are about 200,000 distinct CDR3 sequences, 9.5% to 10% occurring once; the ten biggest clones make up 3.5% to 4%. Sequencing was carried out using PBMCs or a T cell subset sorted from them (not recorded which). Receptor source: a man between 18 and 29 years old who had mild COVID-19 (a few samples of this study predate the infection). Cell type and time point are not known.

This clonotype was counted between two and nine times. This chain connects TRBV4-3 to TRBJ1-6; no clear D gene. Germline values: CDR1 LGHNA, CDR2 YSLEER. The CDR3 length is 13 residues. With 4 bases removed from V and 7 bases from J, the gap between germline ends came to 8 bases. In DNA form, the CDR3 reads TGCGCCAGCAGCCTTAAACAGAATTCACCCCTCCACTTT. Its protein product is CASSLKQNSPLHF.

The J gene is TRBJ2-5, the V gene TRBV6-2 or TRBV6-3; D may be TRBD1 (6 bases). Germline CDR1 is MNHEY and CDR2 is SVGEGT. The CDR3 has 14 amino acids. Between the trimmed V and J ends, which lost 7 bases and 4 bases, there was a span of 16 bases. The CDR3 here is CASKMTDRSETQYF. The CDR3 DNA sequence: TGTGCCAGCAAAATGACTGACAGGTCAGAGACCCAGTACTTC.

This clonotype occurred a few times. Here the CDR3 DNA reads TGTGCCAGCAGTTTATTCAACCCCGGGGCCAACGTCCTGACTTTC. This gives the protein CASSLFNPGANVLTF. The gene calls are TRBV12-3 or TRBV12-4 and TRBJ2-6; D is unresolved. Trimming took off 2 bases at V and 4 bases at J, with 9 bases between the two ends. The CDR3 is 15 residues long.

The chain is built from TRBV12-3 or TRBV12-4 and TRBJ1-4; 8 nucleotides align to TRBD1. The CDR3 has 17 residues. Trimming cost V 5 bases and J 6 bases; bases outside gene matches: 14. CDR3 amino acids: CASSGSGYRDRHEKLFF. CDR3 in DNA: TGTGCCAGCAGTGGCTCTGGGTACCGGGACAGGCATGAAAAACTGTTTTTT.

The chain employs TRBV6-5 and TRBJ2-1, with 10 bases that match TRBD2. CDR1 is MNHEY, CDR2 SVGAGI, per germline. V was clipped by 6 bases and J by 3 bases; unmatched bases: 11. The CDR3 runs to 17 residues. CDR3 loop: CASSRGPLAGVYNEQFF. The CDR3 nucleotides are TGTGCCAGCAGCCGCGGACCCCTAGCGGGGGTCTACAATGAGCAGTTCTTC.

This chain links TRBV7-2 with TRBJ2-1; a possible D gene is TRBD2 (5 bases). The CDR3 extends over 14 amino acids. Germline V lookup: CDR1 SGHTA, CDR2 FQGNSA. Trimming took off 1 base at V and 4 bases at J, with 8 bases between the two ends. Written as DNA, the CDR3 is TGTGCCAGCAGCTTAGTAGAGGGATACAATGAGCAGTTCTTC. This encodes CASSLVEGYNEQFF.

V usage is TRBV7-8 and J usage is TRBJ2-1, with 7 bases lining up with TRBD2. Per germline, CDR1 SGHVS and CDR2 FQNEAQ. The CDR3 totals 16 residues. Losses at the gene ends were 1 base for V and 1 base for J; bases not matched to a gene: 4. The CDR3 DNA sequence: TGTGCCAGCAGCTTAGTTTTGCGGGGGTCCTACAATGAGCAGTTCTTC. As protein: CASSLVLRGSYNEQFF.

The chain combines TRBV4-1 with TRBJ2-1; TRBD2 matches 8 bases. Germline V lookup: CDR1 MGHRA, CDR2 YSYEKL. The CDR3 is 15 amino acids. After removal of 3 bases from V and 3 bases from J, the junction contained 4 bases not matched to a gene. The CDR3 reads CASSQPGRGYNEQFF. CDR3 nucleotide sequence: TGCGCCAGCAGCCAGCCCGGGAGGGGCTACAATGAGCAGTTCTTC.

This clonotype was picked up many times. The V gene is TRBV7-2, the J gene TRBJ2-1; TRBD2 aligns across 7 bases. There are 15 residues in the CDR3. Germline CDR1 SGHTA, CDR2 FQGNSA. V shed 5 bases, J shed 8 bases, and the junction held 12 bases outside the gene matches. The CDR3 loop reads CASSKWGGQSDEQFF. CDR3 sequence (DNA): TGTGCCAGCAGCAAGTGGGGAGGGCAAAGCGATGAGCAGTTCTTC.

The V call is TRBV11-2, the J call TRBJ2-1; possible D gene TRBD1, 6 bases. This CDR3 spans 13 amino acids. Germline values: CDR1 SGHAT, CDR2 FQNNGV. Between the trimmed V and J ends, which lost 0 bases and 10 bases, there was a span of 10 bases. The CDR3 is CASSLDRGGEQFF. The DNA for the CDR3 is TGTGCCAGCAGCTTAGACCGAGGGGGAGAGCAGTTCTTC.